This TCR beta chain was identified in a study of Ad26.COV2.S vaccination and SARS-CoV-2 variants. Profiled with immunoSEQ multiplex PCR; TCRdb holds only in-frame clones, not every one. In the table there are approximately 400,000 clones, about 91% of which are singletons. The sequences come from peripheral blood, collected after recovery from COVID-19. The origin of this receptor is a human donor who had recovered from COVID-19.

The CDR3 DNA reads as TGCGCCAGCAGTGAGACTAGCGGGGTTAAGGATACGCAGTATTTT. Its translation is CASSETSGVKDTQYF. The V and J genes are TRBV10-1 and TRBJ2-3, with 10 bases that match TRBD2. The length of the CDR3 is 15 residues. Germline V gene sequence: CDR1 WNHNN, CDR2 SYGVQD (reference sequence). The ends lost 2 bases at V and 6 bases at J; junction bases unmatched: 5.